The 14 T cell receptor beta chains reported below all come from one sample, sequenced in a study of cytomegalovirus exposure and HLA in healthy donors (dated by TCRdb to about 2017). Receptor amplification or capture employed the immunoSEQ multiplex PCR assay. Sourced from immuneACCESS, this table was stored by TCRdb with only in-frame sequences that have V and J called. A share of the clones is absent; for the studies checked, an unresolved V gene accounts for under half, and the remainder has no known explanation. Across this sample there are around 240,000 clones, with roughly 89% seen only once. The top ten clonotypes cover roughly 0.38% of the sample. The sample consisted of PBMCs. These receptors came from a woman aged 18-29 years in good health and CMV-seronegative.

The count of this clone is one. The gene calls are TRBV9 and TRBJ1-1; TRBD1 agrees at 10 bases. Germline values: CDR1 SGDLS, CDR2 YYNGEE. The CDR3 extends over 14 amino acids. V gave up 3 bases and J gave up 1 base; unmatched junction bases: 0. CDR3 DNA: TGTGCCAGCAGCGGGGACAGGGGGAACACTGAAGCTTTCTTT. Its protein product is CASSGDRGNTEAFF.

This chain connects TRBV6-1 to TRBJ1-2; a weak D match, TRBD1 (5 bases). V was pared by 9 bases and J by 6 bases, with 14 bases between. The CDR3 totals 12 residues. Germline V CDR1 and CDR2: MNHNS, SASEGT. The CDR3 is CASSWRGHGYTF. The DNA of the CDR3 is TGTGCCAGTTCTTGGAGGGGCCATGGCTACACCTTC.

The chain combines TRBV30 with TRBJ2-7, with 13 bases that match TRBD2. Germline V CDR1 and CDR2: GTSNPN, SVGIG (reference sequence). This CDR3 is 16 amino acids long. Germline trimming cut 2 bases from V and 2 bases from J; bases unmatched to any gene: 6. The CDR3 is CAWSTRTSGGTYEQYF. DNA of the CDR3: TGTGCCTGGAGTACGAGGACTAGCGGGGGTACCTACGAGCAGTACTTC.

J is TRBJ2-1 and V is TRBV18, with 8 bases identical to TRBD2. Germline values: CDR1 KGHSH, CDR2 LQKENI. This CDR3 has 15 amino acids. V shed 3 bases, J shed 3 bases, and the junction held 4 bases outside the gene matches. The CDR3 nucleotides are TGTGCCAGCTCACCCTCGGGGGGGGTCTACAATGAGCAGTTCTTC. This translates into CASSPSGGVYNEQFF.

The chain couples TRBV5-6 to TRBJ1-4; 11 nucleotides line up with TRBD1. The CDR3 is 15 amino acids. J was trimmed by 7 bases and V by 4 bases; bases with no gene match: 6. Germline CDR1 and CDR2: SGHDT and YYEEEE. The CDR3 DNA follows: TGTGCCAGCAGCCTTCGCGGGACAGGGGGTGAAAAACTGTTTTTT. It specifies CASSLRGTGGEKLFF.

This clone was observed once. V gene TRBV7-9 combines with J gene TRBJ1-5; D is perhaps TRBD1 (5 bases). This CDR3 region has 17 residues. CDR1 is SEHNR, CDR2 FQNEAQ, per germline (reference sequence). V lost 1 base to trimming and J lost 15 bases, with 28 bases between them. The CDR3 nucleotides are TGTGCCAGCAGCTTAGGGCAGGGCCCATCTACGCCCCAACGGTTGCATTTT. It translates to CASSLGQGPSTPQRLHF.

This clone was seen once. V and J are TRBV7-9 and TRBJ2-7; D unresolved. The V end was cut by 4 bases, the J end by 3 bases, with 7 bases between. The CDR3 runs to 12 residues. From germline, CDR1 is SEHNR and CDR2 FQNEAQ (reference sequence). The CDR3 DNA sequence: TGTGCCAGCAGCTCAGGTATCTACGAGCAGTACTTC. Its translation: CASSSGIYEQYF.

The CDR3 sequence is CASSNRVAVSTDTQYF. In DNA form, the CDR3 reads TGTGCCAGCAGTAACCGGGTGGCCGTCTCCACAGATACGCAGTATTTT. The rearrangement uses TRBV6-6 and TRBJ2-3; D unresolved. Deletions cut 5 bases from V and 2 bases from J, with 17 bases between. CDR3 length equals 16 residues. Germline values: CDR1 MNHNY, CDR2 SVGAGI (reference sequence).

The V and J genes are TRBV7-9 and TRBJ2-2; possibly TRBD1 for D (6 bases). This CDR3 has 15 amino acids. Germline CDR1 and CDR2: SEHNR and FQNEAQ (reference sequence). Trimming removed 2 bases at V and 5 bases at J, with 12 bases between. The DNA for the CDR3 is TGTGCCAGCAGCTTAAGGGACAAGGGAACCGGGGAGCTGTTTTTT. Amino acids: CASSLRDKGTGELFF.

The gene calls are TRBV14 and TRBJ2-5; D unresolved. Between the trimmed V and J ends, which lost 0 bases and 1 base, there was a span of 3 bases. Germline assignment: CDR1 SGHDN and CDR2 FVKESK. The CDR3 runs 13 residues. CDR3 residues: CASSQDIQETQYF. CDR3 bases: TGTGCCAGCAGCCAAGATATCCAAGAGACCCAGTACTTC. Using reference TRBV14 and TRBJ2-5 for the parts outside the CDR3, the full variable domain is EAGVTQFPSHSVIEKGQTVTLRCDPISGHDNLYWYRRVMGKEIKFLLHFVKESKQDESGMPNNRFLAERTGGTYSTLKVQPAELEDSGVYFCASSQDIQETQYFGPGTRLLVL.

The V gene is TRBV27, the J gene TRBJ1-5; D is possibly TRBD1 (6 bases). The germline V gene has CDR1 MNHEY and CDR2 SMNVEV (reference sequence). With 4 bases removed from V and 0 bases from J, the gap between germline ends came to 13 bases. The CDR3 has 16 amino acids. CDR3 in DNA: TGTGCCAGCAGTTCTACAGGGTTTTATAGCAATCAGCCCCAGCATTTT. Protein product: CASSSTGFYSNQPQHF.

The chain links TRBV30 to TRBJ1-6; possible D gene TRBD1, 5 bases. Per germline, CDR1 GTSNPN and CDR2 SVGIG (reference sequence). The V end was cut by 1 base, the J end by 7 bases, with 14 bases between. The CDR3 has 15 residues. The CDR3, as DNA: TGTGCCTGGAGTGCCCTCGGGGGATGGAATTCACCCCTCCACTTT. It encodes CAWSALGGWNSPLHF.

This chain links TRBV7-9 with TRBJ2-7, with 8 bases that match TRBD1. V trimming: 9 bases; J trimming: 2 bases; junction bases outside the gene matches: 6. Germline V gene sequence: CDR1 SEHNR, CDR2 FQNEAQ (reference sequence). The CDR3 totals 13 residues. The CDR3 protein is CASTTGDPYEQYF. The CDR3 coding sequence is TGTGCCAGTACGACAGGGGACCCCTACGAGCAGTACTTC.

This rearrangement joins TRBV7-2 to TRBJ2-3, with a weak D call TRBD1 (5 bases). Germline-derived CDR1 and CDR2 are SGHTA and FQGNSA. Trimming pared 2 bases from V and 2 bases from J, leaving 11 bases between. The CDR3 totals 15 residues. CDR3 residues: CASSLNQGFTDTQYF. CDR3 sequence (DNA): TGTGCCAGCAGCTTAAACCAGGGTTTCACAGATACGCAGTATTTT. The full variable domain, with the rest looked up from reference TRBV7-2 and TRBJ2-3, is GAGVSQSPSNKVTEKGKDVELRCDPISGHTALYWYRQSLGQGLEFLIYFQGNSAPDKSGLPSDRFSAERTGGSVSTLTIQRTQQEDSAVYLCASSLNQGFTDTQYFGPGTRLTVL.